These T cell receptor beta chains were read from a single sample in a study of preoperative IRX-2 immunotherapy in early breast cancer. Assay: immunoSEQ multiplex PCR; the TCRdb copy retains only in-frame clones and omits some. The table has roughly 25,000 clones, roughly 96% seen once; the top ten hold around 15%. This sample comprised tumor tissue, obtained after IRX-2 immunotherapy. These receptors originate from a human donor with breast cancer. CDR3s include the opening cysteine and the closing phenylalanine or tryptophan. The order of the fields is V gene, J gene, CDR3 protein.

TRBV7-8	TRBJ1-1	CATRTGTRNTEAFF
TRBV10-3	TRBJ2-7	CAISETHEQYF
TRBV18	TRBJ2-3	CASSPQTGSTDTQYF
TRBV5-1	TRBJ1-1	CASSLMNTEAFF
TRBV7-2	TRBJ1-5	CASSLVQQNQPQHF
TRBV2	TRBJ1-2	CASSNLKPGQAGGYTF
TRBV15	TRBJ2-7	CATSPGGSYEQYF
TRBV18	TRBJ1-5	CASSEQGVDQPQHF
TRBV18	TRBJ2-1	CASSPGEHNEQFF
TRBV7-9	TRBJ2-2	CASSLSGPPGELFF
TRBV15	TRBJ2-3	CATSRTSGAYTDTQYF
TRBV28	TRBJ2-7	CASTYQTSGSVEQYF
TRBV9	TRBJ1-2	CASSPGQAYGYTF
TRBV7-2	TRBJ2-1	CASSFNLARGRYNEQFF
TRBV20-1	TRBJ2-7	CSAGSYEQYF
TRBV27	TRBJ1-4	CASSPRQVPPNEKLFF
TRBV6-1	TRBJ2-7	CASRGTGLSSYEQYF
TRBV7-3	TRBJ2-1	CASSRDSSYNEQFF
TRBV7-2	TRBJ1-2	CASSYAPLGYGYTF
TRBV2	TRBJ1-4	CASSEIGTLFF
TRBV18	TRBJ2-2	CASSPRGRGVNTGELFF
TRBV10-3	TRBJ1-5	CAISESGGDQPQHF
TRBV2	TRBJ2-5	CASSTLRRQETQYF
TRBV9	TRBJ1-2	CASSAHSGGYTF
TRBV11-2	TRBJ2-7	CASSLTGPAHQQYF
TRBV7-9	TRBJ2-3	CASSSSGGATDTQYF
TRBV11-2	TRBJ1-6	CASSPQNSYNSPLHF
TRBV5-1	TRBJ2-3	CASSPLAGADTQYF
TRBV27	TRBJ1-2	CASSLTGINYGYTF
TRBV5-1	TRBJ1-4	CASSLGQSNEKLFF
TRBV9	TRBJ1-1	CASSVPAGGGEAFF
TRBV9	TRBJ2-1	CASSVGGPLLKQFF
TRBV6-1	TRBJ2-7	CASSRTQGASYEQYF
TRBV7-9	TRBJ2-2	CASRGQSTGELFF
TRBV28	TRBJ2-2	CASELNTGELFF
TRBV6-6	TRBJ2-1	CASSFDNYNEQFF
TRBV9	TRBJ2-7	CASSFTGHEQYF
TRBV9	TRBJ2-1	CASSTSGRKNNEQFF
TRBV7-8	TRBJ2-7	CASSLDEGVLGGSYEQYF
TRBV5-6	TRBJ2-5	CASSERVQETQYF
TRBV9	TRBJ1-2	CASSANRDYRDAYGYTF
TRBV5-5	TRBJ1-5	CASSLVGGINQPQHF
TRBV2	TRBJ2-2	CASSEFVRSTGELFF
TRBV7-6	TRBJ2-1	CASSLRVGTGNYNEQFF
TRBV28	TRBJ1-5	CASSPTSAHQPQHF
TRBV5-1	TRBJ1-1	CASTLGTEAFF
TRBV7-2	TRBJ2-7	CASSPDGRGDEQYF
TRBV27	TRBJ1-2	CASSFGPPYGYTF
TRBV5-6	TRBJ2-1	CASSVQGARDEQFF
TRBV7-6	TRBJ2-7	CASSLFVAGGSEQYF
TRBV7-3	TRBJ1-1	CASSLEGRNTEAFF
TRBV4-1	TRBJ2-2	CASSQDSGQGFTGELFF
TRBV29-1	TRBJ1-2	CSVQEDRVYGYTF
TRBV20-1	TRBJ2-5	CSARSRVTQYF
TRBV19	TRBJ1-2	CASTAALTGAYGYTF
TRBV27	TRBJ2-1	CASRGLAGGNEQFF
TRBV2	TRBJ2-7	CATIGDSGTYEQYF
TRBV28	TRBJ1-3	CASSNEGPWSGNTIYF
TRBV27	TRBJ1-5	CASSSGQAVRPQHF
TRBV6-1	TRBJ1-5	CASSPEGTSNQPQHF